This is a list of T cell receptor beta chains from one sample in a study of blood T cell repertoires in COVID-19. Measured with immunoSEQ multiplex PCR; TCRdb has only the in-frame clones, and not every one. The data contain about 42,000 clones, around 91% of them seen just once; the ten biggest clones take up under 9.5%. The sample comprised peripheral blood. The origin of the receptors is a man aged 25-45 years with active or convalescent COVID-19. CDR3s include the opening cysteine and the closing phenylalanine or tryptophan. The D gene is left open where the match is weak. Only part of the rows carry a size: once, few, many, or a class if the clone is expanded.

J: TRBJ1-4; length: 13; size: few; D: .; V: TRBV29-1; CDR3: CSADTGKGEKLFF; DNA: TGCAGCGCCGACACAGGGAAGGGGGAAAAACTGTTTTTT
J: TRBJ2-1; length: 14; size: .; D: .; V: TRBV5-1; CDR3: CASSRGNSYNEQFF; DNA: TGCGCCAGCAGCCGCGGGAACTCCTACAATGAGCAGTTCTTC
J: TRBJ2-5; length: 13; size: once; D: .; V: TRBV25-1; CDR3: CASSEWERETQYF; DNA: TGTGCCAGCAGTGAATGGGAGAGAGAGACCCAGTACTTC
J: TRBJ1-5; length: 14; size: .; D: .; V: TRBV27; CDR3: CASRDYYSNQPQHF; DNA: TGTGCCAGCAGGGACTACTATAGCAATCAGCCCCAGCATTTT
J: TRBJ2-1; length: 18; size: .; D: .; V: TRBV21-1; CDR3: CASSKEGSGKGTYNEQFF; DNA: TGTGCCAGCAGCAAGGAGGGTAGCGGGAAGGGGACCTACAATGAGCAGTTCTTC
J: TRBJ1-1; length: 15; size: .; D: TRBD1; V: TRBV5-1; CDR3: CASSTATGMNTEAFF; DNA: TGCGCCAGCAGCACCGCGACAGGGATGAACACTGAAGCTTTCTTT
J: TRBJ2-3; length: 13; size: .; D: .; V: TRBV12-3/TRBV12-4; CDR3: CASSGLGTDTQYF; DNA: TGTGCCAGCAGTGGACTGGGCACAGATACGCAGTATTTT
J: TRBJ1-1; length: 15; size: .; D: TRBD1; V: TRBV24-1; CDR3: CATSEIGDRGTEAFF; DNA: TGTGCCACCAGTGAGATAGGGGACAGGGGTACTGAAGCTTTCTTT
J: TRBJ2-3; length: 14; size: .; D: TRBD2; V: TRBV11-2; CDR3: CASSLLAGTDTQYF; DNA: TGTGCCAGCAGCTTGCTAGCGGGGACAGATACGCAGTATTTT
J: TRBJ1-2; length: 13; size: .; D: .; V: TRBV19; CDR3: CASSISVPDGYTF; DNA: TGTGCCAGTAGTATCTCGGTCCCCGATGGCTACACCTTC
J: TRBJ2-3; length: 15; size: .; D: TRBD1; V: TRBV6-5; CDR3: CASSYGDRVPDTQYF; DNA: TGTGCCAGCAGTTACGGGGACAGGGTCCCAGATACGCAGTATTTT
J: TRBJ2-5; length: 14; size: .; D: .; V: TRBV18; CDR3: CASSPGGAAETQYF; DNA: TGTGCCAGCTCCCCAGGGGGGGCAGCAGAGACCCAGTACTTC
J: TRBJ1-3; length: 16; size: .; D: .; V: TRBV10-3; CDR3: CAISEPTGSTGNTIYF; DNA: TGTGCCATCAGTGAGCCTACAGGGAGCACTGGAAACACCATATATTTT
J: TRBJ1-5; length: 15; size: .; D: TRBD1; V: TRBV12-5; CDR3: CASGLGDSRNQPQHF; DNA: TGTGCTAGTGGTTTGGGGGACAGTCGCAATCAGCCCCAGCATTTT
J: TRBJ1-2; length: 15; size: .; D: .; V: TRBV4-3; CDR3: CASSQEYPGGYGYTF; DNA: TGCGCCAGCAGCCAAGAATACCCCGGCGGTTATGGCTACACCTTC
J: TRBJ1-1; length: 14; size: few; D: TRBD1; V: TRBV6-5; CDR3: CASSYTGQAAEAFF; DNA: TGTGCCAGCAGTTACACGGGACAGGCCGCTGAAGCTTTCTTT
J: TRBJ2-2; length: 12; size: .; D: .; V: TRBV24-1; CDR3: CATRQGSGELFF; DNA: TGTGCCACCAGACAGGGCAGCGGGGAGCTGTTTTTT
J: TRBJ1-3; length: 15; size: .; D: .; V: TRBV2; CDR3: CASSEEVASGNTIYF; DNA: TGTGCCAGCAGTGAAGAGGTAGCCTCTGGAAACACCATATATTTT
J: TRBJ1-4; length: 15; size: .; D: .; V: TRBV28; CDR3: CASSNRGVNNEKLFF; DNA: TGTGCCAGCAGTAACCGGGGTGTAAATAATGAAAAACTGTTTTTT
J: TRBJ2-1; length: 13; size: .; D: .; V: TRBV7-6; CDR3: CASSLSLIGEQFF; DNA: TGTGCCAGCAGCTTAAGTCTTATCGGTGAGCAGTTCTTC
J: TRBJ2-3; length: 14; size: .; D: TRBD2; V: TRBV19; CDR3: CASGRAGSTDTQYF; DNA: TGTGCCAGTGGCCGAGCGGGATCCACAGATACGCAGTATTTT
J: TRBJ2-3; length: 15; size: few; D: .; V: TRBV2; CDR3: CASSKQLLGTDTQYF; DNA: TGTGCCAGCAGTAAACAGCTCCTTGGCACAGATACGCAGTATTTT
J: TRBJ2-3; length: 14; size: .; D: TRBD1; V: TRBV15; CDR3: CATSRADRADTQYF; DNA: TGTGCCACCAGCAGAGCGGACAGGGCAGATACGCAGTATTTT
J: TRBJ1-1; length: 15; size: .; D: .; V: TRBV6-5; CDR3: CASSYVGLSNTEAFF; DNA: TGTGCCAGCAGTTATGTTGGGCTCTCGAACACTGAAGCTTTCTTT
J: TRBJ1-1; length: 13; size: .; D: TRBD1; V: TRBV29-1; CDR3: CSGGQGLNTEAFF; DNA: TGCAGCGGGGGACAGGGATTGAACACTGAAGCTTTCTTT
J: TRBJ1-4; length: 15; size: once; D: .; V: TRBV5-4; CDR3: CASSFQGLTNEKLFF; DNA: TGTGCCAGCAGCTTCCAGGGGCTGACTAATGAAAAACTGTTTTTT
J: TRBJ1-2; length: 13; size: once; D: .; V: TRBV5-4; CDR3: CASSLGGRNGYTF; DNA: TGTGCCAGCAGCTTGGGGGGCAGGAATGGCTACACCTTC
J: TRBJ2-3; length: 15; size: few; D: .; V: TRBV4-1; CDR3: CASSQTGLSGDTQYF; DNA: TGCGCCAGCAGCCAAACGGGACTTTCGGGAGATACGCAGTATTTT
J: TRBJ2-5; length: 15; size: .; D: TRBD1; V: TRBV19; CDR3: CASGPQDRAPETQYF; DNA: TGTGCCAGTGGACCACAGGACAGGGCCCCAGAGACCCAGTACTTC
J: TRBJ2-5; length: 17; size: .; D: TRBD2; V: TRBV19; CDR3: CASSKGTSGSFQETQYF; DNA: TGTGCCAGTAGTAAGGGGACTAGCGGGAGTTTTCAAGAGACCCAGTACTTC
J: TRBJ2-1; length: 12; size: .; D: .; V: TRBV3-1/TRBV3-2; CDR3: CASSRTLNEQFF; DNA: TGTGCCAGCAGCCGGACTCTCAATGAGCAGTTCTTC
J: TRBJ1-1; length: 13; size: .; D: .; V: TRBV5-1; CDR3: CASSLGNSGGAFF; DNA: TGCGCCAGCAGCTTGGGCAACTCGGGGGGAGCTTTCTTT
J: TRBJ1-3; length: 13; size: .; D: .; V: TRBV19; CDR3: CASSSSGRNTIYF; DNA: TGTGCCAGTAGTAGCAGCGGGAGAAACACCATATATTTT
J: TRBJ1-2; length: 13; size: .; D: .; V: TRBV7-2; CDR3: CASSFGREGGYTF; DNA: TGTGCCAGCAGCTTCGGCAGGGAAGGTGGCTACACCTTC
J: TRBJ1-2; length: 15; size: .; D: TRBD1; V: TRBV19; CDR3: CASSKQTGGEYGYTF; DNA: TGTGCCAGTAGTAAACAAACAGGGGGTGAATATGGCTACACCTTC
J: TRBJ1-5; length: 17; size: .; D: .; V: TRBV15; CDR3: CATSRVGADYSNQPQHF; DNA: TGTGCCACCAGCAGAGTTGGAGCAGATTATAGCAATCAGCCCCAGCATTTT
J: TRBJ2-1; length: 15; size: once; D: TRBD2; V: TRBV20-1; CDR3: CSASLSGTTAIEQFF; DNA: TGCAGTGCTAGTTTATCCGGGACTACAGCAATCGAGCAGTTCTTC
J: TRBJ1-2; length: 13; size: .; D: TRBD1; V: TRBV9; CDR3: CASSVAGQADYTF; DNA: TGTGCCAGCAGCGTAGCGGGACAGGCGGACTACACCTTC
J: TRBJ1-6; length: 15; size: .; D: TRBD1; V: TRBV5-1; CDR3: CASSNPGQGDSPLHF; DNA: TGCGCCAGCAGCAACCCCGGACAGGGGGATTCACCCCTCCACTTT
J: TRBJ2-1; length: 15; size: once; D: TRBD2; V: TRBV19; CDR3: CASCGGLAPYNEQFF; DNA: TGTGCCAGCTGCGGCGGACTAGCGCCGTACAATGAGCAGTTCTTC
J: TRBJ1-1; length: 15; size: .; D: .; V: TRBV5-5; CDR3: CASSPYGSLNTEAFF; DNA: TGTGCCAGCAGCCCCTACGGGAGCCTGAACACTGAAGCTTTCTTT
J: TRBJ1-1; length: 15; size: .; D: .; V: TRBV20-1; CDR3: CSASGRGGGNTEAFF; DNA: TGCAGTGCTAGTGGTAGGGGCGGGGGAAACACTGAAGCTTTCTTT
J: TRBJ2-7; length: 11; size: few; D: .; V: TRBV2; CDR3: CASSDNRREYF; DNA: TGTGCCAGCAGTGATAACCGCCGCGAGTACTTC
J: TRBJ2-2; length: 14; size: .; D: .; V: TRBV5-1; CDR3: CASSLEDGRVELFF; DNA: TGCGCCAGCAGTCTGGAGGACGGGCGGGTGGAGCTGTTTTTT
J: TRBJ1-1; length: 14; size: once; D: .; V: TRBV4-1; CDR3: CASRTGHSNTEAFF; DNA: TGCGCCAGCAGAACGGGACATTCAAACACTGAAGCTTTCTTT
J: TRBJ1-2; length: 15; size: .; D: TRBD1; V: TRBV7-9; CDR3: CASSTRDRDNYGYTF; DNA: TGTGCCAGCAGCACCCGGGACAGGGATAATTATGGCTACACCTTC
J: TRBJ1-6; length: 14; size: .; D: .; V: TRBV6-4; CDR3: CASSDTGEGSPLHF; DNA: TGTGCCAGCAGTGATACTGGGGAGGGATCACCCCTCCACTTT
J: TRBJ1-5; length: 14; size: .; D: .; V: TRBV27; CDR3: CASSFGGTNQPQHF; DNA: TGTGCCAGCAGTTTTGGAGGGACCAATCAGCCCCAGCATTTT
J: TRBJ2-1; length: 15; size: .; D: TRBD2; V: TRBV14; CDR3: CASSQGTGGRNEQFF; DNA: TGTGCCAGCAGCCAAGGTACGGGGGGGCGGAATGAGCAGTTCTTC
J: TRBJ1-3; length: 14; size: once; D: .; V: TRBV2; CDR3: CASTDFFSGNTIYF; DNA: TGTGCCAGCACCGACTTTTTCTCTGGAAACACCATATATTTT
J: TRBJ1-2; length: 12; size: .; D: TRBD1; V: TRBV29-1; CDR3: CSFGQGDYGYTF; DNA: TGCAGCTTCGGACAGGGGGACTATGGCTACACCTTC
J: TRBJ1-1; length: 14; size: .; D: TRBD1; V: TRBV4-1; CDR3: CASSPLGRGTEAFF; DNA: TGCGCCAGCAGCCCCCTGGGCAGGGGGACTGAAGCTTTCTTT
J: TRBJ1-6; length: 14; size: .; D: TRBD1; V: TRBV12-5; CDR3: CASGTTAGGPPLHF; DNA: TGTGCTAGTGGTACAACTGCAGGGGGCCCACCCCTCCACTTT
J: TRBJ2-1; length: 12; size: .; D: .; V: TRBV10-3; CDR3: CAISQAHNEQFF; DNA: TGTGCCATCAGCCAGGCCCACAATGAGCAGTTCTTC